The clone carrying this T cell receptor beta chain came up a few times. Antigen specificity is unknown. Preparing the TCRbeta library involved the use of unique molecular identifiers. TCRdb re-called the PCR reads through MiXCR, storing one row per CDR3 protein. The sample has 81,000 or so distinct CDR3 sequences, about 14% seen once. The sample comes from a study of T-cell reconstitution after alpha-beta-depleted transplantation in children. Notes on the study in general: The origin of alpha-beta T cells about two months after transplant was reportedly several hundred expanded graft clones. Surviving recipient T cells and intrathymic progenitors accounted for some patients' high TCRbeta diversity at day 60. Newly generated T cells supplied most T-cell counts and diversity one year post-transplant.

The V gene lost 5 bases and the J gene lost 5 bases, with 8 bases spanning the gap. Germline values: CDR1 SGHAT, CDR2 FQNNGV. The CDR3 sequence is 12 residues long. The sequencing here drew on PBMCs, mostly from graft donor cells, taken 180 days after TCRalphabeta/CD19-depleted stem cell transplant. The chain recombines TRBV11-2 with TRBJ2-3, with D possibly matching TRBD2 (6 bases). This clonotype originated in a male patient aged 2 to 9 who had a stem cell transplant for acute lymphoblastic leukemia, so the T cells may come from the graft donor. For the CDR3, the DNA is TGTGCCAGCAGCATGGAGGGAGATACGCAGTATTTT. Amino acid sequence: CASSMEGDTQYF.